These 2 T cell receptor beta chains were sequenced from one sample in a study of beta chain features in type 1 diabetes. Every bit of the isolated RNA underwent reverse transcription, so sequencing read expressed TCRB transcripts. Sequenced by immunoSEQ multiplex PCR; TCRdb stores in-frame clones only, minus some. Counted here are around 250,000 clones, 12% to 15% occurring once; the ten biggest clones make up around 0.025%. Sequenced sample: naive CD4+ T cells from blood. The source of these receptors is a woman aged 35 to 49 in good health.

In its sample, this clone was seen many times. This chain uses TRBV7-9 with TRBJ1-6; the D is unclear. Germline V lookup: CDR1 SEHNR, CDR2 FQNEAQ (reference sequence). V lost 2 bases to trimming and J lost 14 bases, with 13 bases between them. The length of the CDR3 is 13 residues. CDR3 protein: CASSLLAARALHF. CDR3 coding DNA: TGTGCCAGCAGCTTACTGGCCGCTCGGGCCCTCCACTTT.

This chain connects TRBV4-1 to TRBJ2-7; D is unresolved. CDR3 length equals 16 residues. Germline lookup yields CDR1 MGHRA and CDR2 YSYEKL. V shed 0 bases and J shed 0 bases, with 12 bases lying between them. CDR3: CASSQEPSAISYEQYF. In DNA, the CDR3 is TGCGCCAGCAGCCAAGAGCCCAGCGCGATCTCCTACGAGCAGTACTTC.